These T cell receptor beta chains were read from a single sample in a study of blood T cell repertoires in COVID-19. Some clones are missing from TCRdb's copy, which holds only in-frame ones; the method was immunoSEQ multiplex PCR. The table shows a few hundred thousand clones, with 70% to 90% occurring only once. Sequenced: peripheral blood. The receptors stem from a woman aged 45 to 65 with COVID-19, enrolled during active disease. The CDR3 runs from the conserved cysteine through the conserved F or W. D genes are given only for firm matches. Clone size is given for some rows only: seen once, a few or many times, or a class if the clone is expanded.

.	11	TRBV12-3/TRBV12-4	.	TRBJ2-1	TGTGCCAGCAACTTTTACAATGAGCAGTTCTTC	CASNFYNEQFF
.	10	TRBV5-6	.	TRBJ1-2	TGTGCCAGCAGCTCGGACTCAGTTTCCTTC	CASSSDSVSF
.	13	TRBV27	TRBD1	TRBJ2-7	TGTGCCAGCAGTTTGGCGGACAGGGGGTTGCAGTACTTC	CASSLADRGLQYF
.	13	TRBV19	.	TRBJ2-3	TGTGCCACCTCCGGGGTTTACACAGATACGCAGTATTTT	CATSGVYTDTQYF
.	15	TRBV11-3	.	TRBJ1-1	TGTGCCAGCAGCCCTTCCTGGGACTCGAACACTGAAGCTTTCTTT	CASSPSWDSNTEAFF
.	17	TRBV7-2	TRBD1	TRBJ1-5	TGTGCCAGCAGCTTAGGTTTCGGGACAGTTAGCAATCAGCCCCAGCATTTT	CASSLGFGTVSNQPQHF
few	13	TRBV7-2	.	TRBJ2-5	TGTGCCAGCAGCTTAGCCCTTTCAGAGACCCAGTACTTC	CASSLALSETQYF
.	13	TRBV29-1	.	TRBJ2-2	TGCAGCGTTGAGGCTAGCGTTACCGGGGAGCTGTTTTTT	CSVEASVTGELFF
few	15	TRBV5-1	.	TRBJ1-3	TGCGCCAGCAGCCCTCAGGGTAGCTCTGGAAACACCATATATTTT	CASSPQGSSGNTIYF
.	16	TRBV15	TRBD2	TRBJ2-6	TGTGCCACCAGCCCGGGGGGAGGCTCTGGGGCCAACGTCCTGACTTTC	CATSPGGGSGANVLTF
.	16	TRBV28	.	TRBJ1-4	TGTGCCAGCAGTTCCCCCCGATCAGGGTTGAAGGAAAAACTGTTTTTT	CASSSPRSGLKEKLFF
.	13	TRBV11-2	.	TRBJ1-1	TGTGCCAGCAGCGCAGAACGGGGCACTGAAGCTTTCTTT	CASSAERGTEAFF
.	16	TRBV5-5	.	TRBJ2-1	TGTGCCAGCAGCTTGGCCGCCAGGGTTTCCTACAATGAGCAGTTCTTC	CASSLAARVSYNEQFF
.	14	TRBV7-6	.	TRBJ1-2	TGTGCCAGCAGCCCTCGGGAGGTCCTTTATGGCTACACCTTC	CASSPREVLYGYTF
.	14	TRBV29-1	.	TRBJ2-7	TGCAGCGTTGAAGCCCCCGACAAACCCTACGAGCAGTACTTC	CSVEAPDKPYEQYF
.	15	TRBV24-1	TRBD1	TRBJ1-1	TGTGCCACCAAACCGGGACAGGGGAATTTGCGTGAAGCTTTCTTT	CATKPGQGNLREAFF
few	16	TRBV14	TRBD1	TRBJ2-6	TGTGCCAGCAGCCAATTAACAGGGGACGGGGCCAACGTCCTGACTTTC	CASSQLTGDGANVLTF
.	15	TRBV28	.	TRBJ2-7	TGTGCCAGCAGCTCCGGGACACTTTACTCCTACGAGCAGTACTTC	CASSSGTLYSYEQYF
.	16	TRBV2	TRBD2	TRBJ2-5	TGTGCCAGCAGTGATTCGGGACTACCCGAGGGGGAGACCCAGTACTTC	CASSDSGLPEGETQYF
.	17	TRBV5-1	.	TRBJ2-1	TGCGCCAGCAGCTTTTTACCCTCAGGGAACACCTACAATGAGCAGTTCTTC	CASSFLPSGNTYNEQFF
.	14	TRBV30	.	TRBJ1-5	TGTGCCTGGAGTGGGTCGTCAGTGAATCAGCCCCAGCATTTT	CAWSGSSVNQPQHF
few	15	TRBV29-1	.	TRBJ2-2	TGCAGCGTTGGCAGTGTTTACCCGAACACCGGGGAGCTGTTTTTT	CSVGSVYPNTGELFF
.	14	TRBV10-3	.	TRBJ1-1	TGTGCCATCAGTGGGGAACTCCCGGGGTCGGCAGCTTTCTTT	CAISGELPGSAAFF
.	16	TRBV9	TRBD2	TRBJ2-2	TGTGCCAGCCGGGGGGGACTCTCCCCGAACACCGGGGAGCTGTTTTTT	CASRGGLSPNTGELFF
once	14	TRBV6-6	.	TRBJ2-1	TGTGCCAGCAGTCAAAGCGGGTCCTACAATGAGCAGTTCTTC	CASSQSGSYNEQFF
.	13	TRBV9	.	TRBJ2-1	TGTGCCAGCAGCTCCGACCCTAGTTCTGGTCAGTTCTTC	CASSSDPSSGQFF
.	15	TRBV6-4	.	TRBJ2-1	TGTGCCAGCCCCTTAGCCCGGGGGTTGAGCAATGAGCAGTTCTTC	CASPLARGLSNEQFF
few	15	TRBV4-2	TRBD1	TRBJ2-4	TGTGCCAGCAGCCAAGCGACCGACAGGGGACACATTCAGTACTTC	CASSQATDRGHIQYF